This TCR beta chain derives from a study of metastatic and nonmetastatic thyroid tumors. Study details: Samples came from malignant and benign thyroid patients, and repertoires were compared across blood and tumor or nodule tissue.

Findings of the study overall: Across blood and tumor, TCR beta diversity in malignant thyroid tumors was reportedly significantly higher than in benign nodules.

Germline V gene lookup returns CDR1 LGHNA and CDR2 YNFKEQ. V lost 0 bases to trimming and J lost 6 bases, with 9 bases between them. The CDR3 has 13 amino acids. Prior to thyroid surgery, none of the patients had received any treatment. In its sample, this clone was seen a few times. The antigen is undetermined. Original processing notes: The distant-metastasis classifier for papillary thyroid cancer was built from CDR3 differences across clinicopathological groups. With MiXCR, TCRdb reprocessed the PCR reads. These V and J calls are TCRdb output, not the study's own analysis. The sample has 7,000 to 9,500 clones; less than 35% are singletons.

What was sequenced was tumor tissue. The J gene is TRBJ2-7, the V gene TRBV4-2; no reliable D call. This receptor was obtained from a male donor with papillary thyroid cancer or a benign thyroid nodule (not recorded which). Some clones in this sample may be carry-over from other donors' samples. As DNA, the CDR3 is TGTGCCAGCAGCCAAGAGGGGTGGTCCGAGCAGTACTTC. Translated: CASSQEGWSEQYF.